Presented here are 8 T cell receptor beta chains from one specimen sequenced in a study of T cells after yellow fever vaccination. Via MiXCR, TCRdb re-called the 5' RACE reads, giving one row per CDR3 protein. The sample gives about 330,000 distinct CDR3 sequences, around 6.8% of which show up once; 15% to 20% is in the top ten. Sample: PBMCs, taken roughly seven weeks after the first yellow fever vaccination. These receptors all come from a man younger than 35 who received the YFV17D yellow fever vaccine.

The chain is built from TRBV10-3 and TRBJ1-3; the match to TRBD1 covers 9 bases. The length of the CDR3 is 12 residues. CDR1 and CDR2 from the germline V gene are ENHRY and SYGVKD. The V segment lost 10 bases and the J segment 9 bases; nucleotides outside the gene matches: 7. This CDR3 is CATGQGSVTIYF. Written as DNA, the CDR3 is TGTGCCACCGGACAGGGGAGCGTCACCATATATTTT.

This clonotype was counted many times. This chain links TRBV7-9 with TRBJ1-2, with D unclear. Germline assignment: CDR1 SEHNR and CDR2 FQNEAQ (reference sequence). The CDR3 has 13 residues. Trimming took off 4 bases at V and 5 bases at J, with 11 bases between the two ends. The CDR3 protein is CASSSEAGYGYTF. The CDR3 DNA reads TGTGCCAGCAGCTCAGAGGCAGGATATGGCTACACCTTC.

This clonotype has only a few counts. The chain has TRBV7-2 and TRBJ2-2; D is ambiguous. Germline CDR1 reads SGHTA; CDR2 reads FQGNSA. V was shortened by 2 bases and J by 1 base, with 11 bases between the two germline ends. The CDR3 consists of 16 residues. The CDR3 nucleotides are TGTGCCAGCAGCTTAATCGGTGGGGTGAACACCGGGGAGCTGTTTTTT. This codes for CASSLIGGVNTGELFF.

The V call is TRBV6-1, the J call TRBJ1-2, with D perhaps TRBD1 (6 bases). The germline V gene encodes CDR1 MNHNS and CDR2 SASEGT. CDR3 length equals 15 residues. V was cut by 6 bases and J by 3 bases, with 17 bases left in between. The CDR3 spells CASSAGSTGHYGYTF. The DNA of the CDR3 is TGTGCCAGCAGCGCCGGTTCGACAGGACACTATGGCTACACCTTC.

At least ten counts were recorded for this clonotype. V usage is TRBV19 and J usage is TRBJ2-2; D gene ambiguous. V lost 1 base and J lost 4, with 7 bases in between. The CDR3 extends over 14 amino acids. Germline CDR1 and CDR2: LNHDA and SQIVND (reference sequence). CDR3: CASSIVSSTGELFF. CDR3 nucleotide sequence: TGTGCCAGTAGTATAGTCTCGAGCACCGGGGAGCTGTTTTTT.

This clonotype was seen more than once but under ten times. The gene calls are TRBV15 and TRBJ2-7, with D unclear. V was clipped by 0 bases and J by 6 bases, with 15 bases between them. CDR1 and CDR2 (germline): LNHNV, YYDKDF (reference sequence). This CDR3 has 15 residues. The CDR3, as DNA: TGTGCCACCAGCAGAGATAAATCAGTCTACGGCGAGCAGTACTTC. This codes for CATSRDKSVYGEQYF.

The rearrangement links TRBV7-6 to TRBJ1-3; D remains ambiguous. The ends were cut back, 5 bases at V and 2 bases at J, with 7 bases in the middle. Germline V gene lookup returns CDR1 SGHVS and CDR2 FNYEAQ. This CDR3 spans 13 amino acids. CDR3 sequence (DNA): TGTGCCAGCAGCCGGCCAGCTGGAAACACCATATATTTT. This sequence encodes CASSRPAGNTIYF.

This clonotype was observed a handful of times. The rearrangement links TRBV5-5 to TRBJ1-2, with a weak D call TRBD1 (6 bases). The V end lost 1 base, the J end lost 8 bases, and 24 bases lay between the germline ends. CDR3 length equals 17 residues. The germline CDR1 and CDR2 sequences are SGHKS and YYEKEE (reference sequence). The CDR3 DNA follows: TGTGCCAGCAGCTTGACCTGGGGGGACCGACAGGATGAAGGCTACACCTTC. This encodes CASSLTWGDRQDEGYTF.